These T cell receptor beta chains were read from a single sample in a study of T cells after yellow fever vaccination. TCRdb ran MiXCR on the 5' RACE reads and lists one entry per CDR3 protein. The profile shows hundreds of thousands of distinct CDR3 sequences, just over 20% of them singletons. Sequencing used PBMCs, obtained more than 20 days after the first yellow fever vaccination. These receptors all stem from a young man who received the YFV17D yellow fever vaccine. Each CDR3 is given with its conserved first and last residue. The D gene is left open where the match is weak. Expanded clones get a size class; other rows say once, few or many, or leave the size out.

TRBJ2-5,TRBD1,few,TRBV4-1,CASSQAGQGWETQYF,TGCGCCAGCAGCCAAGCCGGACAGGGTTGGGAGACCCAGTACTTC
TRBJ1-3,-,many,TRBV6-1,CASSRGSGNTIYF,TGTGCCAGCAGTCGGGGCTCTGGAAACACCATATATTTT
TRBJ2-3,-,few,TRBV20-1,CSAHLRDTQYF,TGCAGTGCTCACTTGCGAGATACGCAGTATTTT
TRBJ2-3,TRBD2,-,TRBV7-9,CASSLPGGNTDTQYF,TGTGCCAGCAGCTTACCCGGGGGGAACACAGATACGCAGTATTTT
TRBJ1-2,-,many,TRBV12-3/TRBV12-4,CASSFLQHYGYTF,TGTGCCAGCAGTTTCCTACAGCACTATGGCTACACCTTC
TRBJ2-7,-,many,TRBV5-1,CASSPGALNLGEQYF,TGCGCCAGCAGTCCTGGGGCCCTCAATTTAGGCGAGCAGTACTTC
TRBJ2-2,TRBD1,few,TRBV6-1,CASSMGQDTGELFF,TGTGCCAGCAGCATGGGACAGGACACCGGGGAGCTGTTTTTT
TRBJ2-1,-,-,TRBV25-1,CASSDTSEQFF,TGTGCCAGCAGTGATACTAGTGAGCAGTTCTTC
TRBJ2-3,TRBD2,few,TRBV6-1,CASRGLAGHVDTQYF,TGTGCCAGCAGGGGACTAGCGGGGCACGTGGATACGCAGTATTTT
TRBJ2-1,-,few,TRBV5-4,CASSPSVNEQFF,TGTGCCAGCAGCCCATCCGTTAATGAGCAGTTCTTC
TRBJ1-5,TRBD1,-,TRBV10-3,CATWTGSSNQPQHF,TGTGCCACCTGGACAGGGAGTAGCAATCAGCCCCAGCATTTT
TRBJ1-1,-,-,TRBV11-2,CASSLRAGNTEAFF,TGTGCCAGCAGCTTAAGGGCAGGGAACACTGAAGCTTTCTTT
TRBJ1-2,-,many,TRBV30,CAWNGGQYYGYTF,TGTGCCTGGAACGGGGGGCAATACTATGGCTACACCTTC
TRBJ1-4,-,few,TRBV20-1,CSARQTGINEKLFF,TGCAGTGCTAGGCAAACGGGGATTAATGAAAAACTGTTTTTT
TRBJ1-1,TRBD1,few,TRBV7-3,CASSAHRGWLGTEAFF,TGTGCCAGCAGCGCGCACAGGGGCTGGTTGGGTACTGAAGCTTTCTTT
TRBJ2-1,-,few,TRBV5-1,CASSSQGTGEQFF,TGCGCCAGCAGCTCGCAGGGTACAGGTGAGCAGTTCTTC
TRBJ2-3,TRBD2,-,TRBV4-2,CASSPSPSGGADSDTQYF,TGTGCCAGCAGCCCATCGCCTAGCGGGGGGGCCGACTCAGATACGCAGTATTTT
TRBJ1-2,-,-,TRBV19,CASSSLGAANYGYTF,TGTGCCAGTAGTTCGCTGGGGGCGGCTAACTATGGCTACACCTTC
TRBJ1-1,TRBD1,few,TRBV5-6,CASSLGQGAFGTEAFF,TGTGCCAGCAGCCTAGGACAGGGGGCTTTTGGGACTGAAGCTTTCTTT
TRBJ1-3,-,-,TRBV5-1,CATSASDLLGNTIYF,TGCGCCACCTCAGCTTCGGATCTCCTTGGAAACACCATATATTTT
TRBJ1-2,-,few,TRBV29-1,CSAAEGLGYTF,TGCAGCGCCGCGGAGGGTTTGGGGTACACCTTC
TRBJ2-5,-,-,TRBV7-2,CASGQSRETQYF,TGTGCCAGCGGCCAATCTCGAGAGACCCAGTACTTC
TRBJ1-2,TRBD1,-,TRBV27,CASSGNTGEGYTF,TGTGCCAGCAGTGGGAACACAGGGGAGGGCTACACCTTC
TRBJ2-2,-,many,TRBV2,CASRGRTGELFF,TGTGCCAGCAGGGGGAGAACCGGGGAGCTGTTTTTT
TRBJ1-2,TRBD1,-,TRBV29-1,CSIRQGTLDAGYTF,TGCAGCATACGACAGGGGACGTTGGATGCTGGCTACACCTTC
TRBJ2-3,-,few,TRBV9,CASSVAHPQGGGTDTQYF,TGTGCCAGCAGCGTAGCTCACCCGCAGGGGGGGGGAACAGATACGCAGTATTTT
TRBJ2-7,-,few,TRBV12-3/TRBV12-4,CASSLGTISSEQYF,TGTGCCAGCAGTTTAGGGACTATCTCGAGTGAGCAGTACTTC
TRBJ2-2,-,few,TRBV6-5,CASSYTETGELFF,TGTGCCAGCAGTTATACGGAAACCGGGGAGCTGTTTTTT
TRBJ2-5,TRBD2,-,TRBV5-1,CASSSSGGFPETQYF,TGCGCCAGCAGCTCTAGCGGGGGGTTCCCAGAGACCCAGTACTTC
TRBJ1-1,-,few,TRBV7-2,CASSLVWGGLNTEAFF,TGTGCCAGCAGCTTAGTCTGGGGCGGATTGAACACTGAAGCTTTCTTT
TRBJ2-6,TRBD1,-,TRBV7-2,CASSVRQGSGANVLTF,TGTGCCAGCAGCGTAAGACAGGGCTCTGGGGCCAACGTCCTGACTTTC
TRBJ2-1,TRBD2,few,TRBV20-1,CSGGGYNEQFF,TGCAGTGGGGGGGGGTACAATGAGCAGTTCTTC
TRBJ2-7,-,few,TRBV7-9,CAVGLGEQYF,TGTGCGGTCGGGCTAGGGGAGCAGTACTTC
TRBJ2-2,-,few,TRBV4-3,CASSLWTGNTGELFF,TGCGCCAGCAGCCTTTGGACCGGGAACACCGGGGAGCTGTTTTTT
TRBJ1-6,-,-,TRBV7-9,CASSLSQGLDSPLHF,TGTGCCAGCAGCTTATCCCAGGGCTTGGATTCACCCCTCCACTTT
TRBJ2-1,TRBD1,-,TRBV20-1,CSARGDRGPYNEQFF,TGCAGTGCTAGGGGAGACAGGGGACCATACAATGAGCAGTTCTTC
TRBJ2-3,TRBD2,-,TRBV29-1,CSVVSGEGDTQYF,TGCAGCGTCGTGAGCGGGGAGGGAGATACGCAGTATTTT
TRBJ1-1,-,-,TRBV20-1,CSAKGGGPGTEAFF,TGCAGTGCTAAGGGCGGGGGGCCCGGCACTGAAGCTTTCTTT
TRBJ2-1,-,few,TRBV7-3,CASSEGPVTQNEQFF,TGTGCCAGCAGCGAAGGCCCGGTCACACAAAATGAGCAGTTCTTC
TRBJ1-2,TRBD1,-,TRBV12-3/TRBV12-4,CASSFGTDNYGYTF,TGTGCCAGCAGTTTCGGGACAGATAACTATGGCTACACCTTC
TRBJ1-4,TRBD1,few,TRBV10-3,CAIGTTGGREKLFF,TGTGCCATCGGCACGACAGGGGGCCGGGAAAAACTGTTTTTT
TRBJ2-1,TRBD1,-,TRBV20-1,CSALGTGASNEQFF,TGCAGTGCTTTAGGGACAGGGGCTAGTAATGAGCAGTTCTTC
TRBJ2-7,-,-,TRBV7-3,CASSSQKDTEQYF,TGTGCCAGCAGCTCCCAAAAGGACACTGAGCAGTACTTC
TRBJ2-7,TRBD2,-,TRBV3-1,CASSQTGTSGDASYEQYF,TGTGCCAGCAGCCAAACCGGGACTAGCGGGGACGCGAGCTACGAGCAGTACTTC
TRBJ2-2,-,-,TRBV7-8,CASSLGVSLNTGELFF,TGTGCCAGCAGCTTAGGCGTCAGCCTGAACACCGGGGAGCTGTTTTTT
TRBJ2-1,TRBD1,few,TRBV6-1,CASRTGTAYNEQFF,TGTGCCAGCAGAACCGGGACAGCTTACAATGAGCAGTTCTTC
TRBJ2-7,-,-,TRBV27,CASSLFGHLSYEQYF,TGTGCCAGCAGTTTATTTGGACACCTGTCCTACGAGCAGTACTTC